This T cell receptor (beta chain) was sequenced during a study of sequential checkpoint blockade in melanoma. Study at large: Patients were randomized 1:1 to nivolumab-then-ipilimumab or ipilimumab-then-nivolumab first-line. Maintenance nivolumab came after either treatment sequence.

CDR3 length: 15 amino acids. Germline loops: CDR1 SGHVS, CDR2 FQNEAQ. Sequencing was performed with immunoSEQ multiplex PCR; in TCRdb, only in-frame clones are kept and a portion is missing. The sample holds more than 10,000 clones; less than 75% are singletons and the top ten take roughly 23%. Treatment: randomized to nivolumab then ipilimumab (arm A) or the reverse (arm B). None of the patients previously received DNA-damaging chemotherapy. Sorted cells were live CD3+CD8+, lacking CD19 and CD56, from PBMCs. This rearrangement joins TRBV7-8 to TRBJ2-5, with 9 bases fitting TRBD1. With the DNA end fitting TRBJ2-7 better, the J assignment may be wrong. The TCR originated in a human donor with melanoma. This sample comprised CD8+ T cells sorted from blood (inferred from file names), obtained from a patient given nivolumab and ipilimumab in sequence. The CDR3 loop is CASSALRGTGIEQYF. The DNA of the CDR3 is TGTGCCAGCAGCGCACTCCGGGGGACAGGGATCGAGCAGTACTTC.